This T cell receptor (beta chain) stems from a study of OX40 agonist ivuxolimab in advanced cancers. Study background: Patients' therapy was ivuxolimab, an antibody that acts as an agonist of OX40 (CD134).

The protocol was immunoSEQ multiplex PCR, while the TCRdb copy is restricted to in-frame clones and leaves out a portion. The data contain 8,000 to 13,000 clones, more than 60% of them singletons. This clone is medium-sized in the sample. In germline, CDR1 is MGHRA, CDR2 YSYEKL. The V end was cut by 2 bases, the J end by 4 bases, with 11 bases between. CDR3 size: 14 residues. The V and J genes are TRBV4-1 and TRBJ1-1; D may be TRBD1 (5 bases). The source material was CD4+ or CD8+ T cells sorted from blood, sampled in a trial of the OX40 agonist ivuxolimab. This clonotype was sampled from an adult with an advanced solid tumor such as melanoma, head and neck, liver or kidney cancer. CDR3 coding DNA: TGCGCCAGCAGCCAATCAGGGTCGGCCACTGAAGCTTTCTTT. Amino acid sequence: CASSQSGSATEAFF.